The 7 T cell receptor beta chains listed next were all sequenced from one sample in a study of cytomegalovirus exposure and HLA in healthy donors. PCR involved 60 Vbeta and 13 Jbeta primers. The method was immunoSEQ multiplex PCR; TCRdb's version includes in-frame clones alone and lacks a portion of them. The table counts under 200,000 clones; roughly 6.7% lies in the top ten. The sample was PBMCs. Receptors originate from a man in his thirties or forties in good health and CMV-seronegative.

To note about this clone: Within the sample, other DNA sequences also encode this same CDR3. The rearrangement links TRBV10-1 to TRBJ1-1; D not resolved. The germline gives CDR1 WNHNN, CDR2 SYGVQD (reference sequence). V lost 0 bases, J lost 11 bases, and 16 bases lay in between. This CDR3 contains 14 residues. In DNA form, the CDR3 reads TGCGCCAGCAGTGAGTCCCTTTCTCGGGAGGAGGCTTTCTTT. Protein sequence: CASSESLSREEAFF.

The chain recombines TRBV7-6 with TRBJ2-5; D uncertain. V lost 2 bases to trimming and J lost 1 base, with 8 bases between them. Germline assignment: CDR1 SGHVS and CDR2 FNYEAQ. CDR3 length equals 14 residues. The CDR3 loop reads CASSLFGAQETQYF. DNA for the CDR3: TGTGCCAGCAGCTTATTTGGAGCCCAAGAGACCCAGTACTTC.

With regard to this clone: Other DNA sequences of this sample code for an identical CDR3. This chain joins TRBV7-9 and TRBJ1-4, with TRBD1 identical over 8 bases. The length of the CDR3 is 14 residues. Germline trimming cut 4 bases from V and 4 bases from J; bases unmatched to any gene: 2. The germline CDR1 and CDR2 sequences are SEHNR and FQNEAQ (reference sequence). The CDR3 DNA reads as TGTGCCAGCAGCTCTGACAGGGGTAATGAAAAACTGTTTTTT. The encoded protein is CASSSDRGNEKLFF.

The chain has TRBV11-3 and TRBJ2-1, with 12 bases lining up with TRBD2. Germline V gene data show CDR1 as SGHNT and CDR2 as YENEEA. The CDR3 extends over 15 amino acids. Losses at the gene ends were 5 bases for V and 9 bases for J; bases not matched to a gene: 8. The CDR3 protein is CASSARTSGVVEQFF. DNA for the CDR3: TGTGCCAGCAGCGCCCGGACTAGCGGGGTGGTTGAGCAGTTCTTC.

This chain links TRBV27 with TRBJ2-6; TRBD1 matches 9 bases. The CDR3 consists of 19 residues. J lost 0 bases, V lost 3 bases, and 9 bases had no gene match. Germline assignment: CDR1 MNHEY and CDR2 SMNVEV (reference sequence). The CDR3 DNA reads as TGTGCCAGCAGTTTCCGGAGGGGGACAGGGCTCTCTGGGGCCAACGTCCTGACTTTC. This sequence encodes CASSFRRGTGLSGANVLTF.

Notes on this clone: This sample also contains other DNA sequences that code for the same CDR3. The chain is built from TRBV9 and TRBJ1-1, with 10 bases identical to TRBD1. CDR1 is SGDLS, CDR2 YYNGEE, per germline. V was clipped by 0 bases and J by 3 bases; unmatched bases: 17. This CDR3 spans 20 amino acids. The CDR3 DNA sequence: TGTGCCAGCAGCGTAGATCCATTGGGGGACAGGGGCCGGAGGGACACTGAAGCTTTCTTT. Translated, it gives CASSVDPLGDRGRRDTEAFF.

J is TRBJ2-7 and V is TRBV4-3; a possible D gene is TRBD1 (6 bases). The germline V gene encodes CDR1 LGHNA and CDR2 YSLEER. The length of the CDR3 is 16 residues. The V gene lost 1 base and the J gene lost 2 bases, with 15 bases spanning the gap. The CDR3 DNA reads TGCGCCAGCAGCCAAGGACAGGTGATGTCAACCTACGAGCAGTACTTC. The encoded protein is CASSQGQVMSTYEQYF.